This TCR beta chain was profiled in a study of siplizumab effects on memory and regulatory T cells. Germline lookup yields CDR1 MGHRA and CDR2 YSYEKL. Between the trimmed V and J ends, which lost 5 bases and 5 bases, there was a span of 10 bases. This CDR3 is built from 12 residues. The protocol was immunoSEQ multiplex PCR, while the TCRdb copy is restricted to in-frame clones and leaves out a portion. The table includes 50,000 to 70,000 clones, around 96% detected once. The TCR comes from a human donor in good health. The sequenced sample was naive CD8+ T cells sorted from blood. V and J are TRBV4-1 and TRBJ2-7, with unresolved D. The DNA of the CDR3 is TGCGCCAGCAGCGTACCGACGAACGAGCAGTACTTC. Protein sequence: CASSVPTNEQYF.